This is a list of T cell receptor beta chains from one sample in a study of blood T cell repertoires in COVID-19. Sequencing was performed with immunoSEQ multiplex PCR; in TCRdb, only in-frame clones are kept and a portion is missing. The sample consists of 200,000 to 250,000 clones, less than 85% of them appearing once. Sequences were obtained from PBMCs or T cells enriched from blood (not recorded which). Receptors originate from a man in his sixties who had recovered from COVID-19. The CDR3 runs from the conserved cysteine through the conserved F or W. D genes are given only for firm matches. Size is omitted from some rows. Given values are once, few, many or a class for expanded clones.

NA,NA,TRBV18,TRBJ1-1,TGTGCCAGCTCACCGGCGGCACATACGAACACTGAAGCTTTCTTT,CASSPAAHTNTEAFF
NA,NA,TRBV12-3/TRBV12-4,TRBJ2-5,TGTGCCAGCAGTTCGAACAACCAAGAGACCCAGTACTTC,CASSSNNQETQYF
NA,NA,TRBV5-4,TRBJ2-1,TGTGCCAGCAGCTCCGCTAGGGAGTCCTACAATGAGCAGTTCTTC,CASSSARESYNEQFF
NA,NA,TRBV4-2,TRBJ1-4,TGTGCCAGCAGCCAGCAGGGCACTACTAATGAAAAACTGTTTTTT,CASSQQGTTNEKLFF
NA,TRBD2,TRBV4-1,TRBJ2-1,TGCGCCAGCAGCCCGGGACTAGCGGGGGGGGTCAATGAGCAGTTCTTC,CASSPGLAGGVNEQFF
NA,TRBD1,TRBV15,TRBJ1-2,TGTGCCACCAGCACGGGAGAGGGGGCAAACTATGGCTACACCTTC,CATSTGEGANYGYTF
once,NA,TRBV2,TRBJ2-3,TGTGCCAGCAGTGATAAGAGTTGGTCCGCGGAGGGCACAGATACGCAGTATTTT,CASSDKSWSAEGTDTQYF
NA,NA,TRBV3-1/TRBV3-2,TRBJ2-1,TGTGCCAGCAGCCAAGGGGGGTCGGGGAGCGGGCGCTCCTACAATGAGCAGTTCTTC,CASSQGGSGSGRSYNEQFF
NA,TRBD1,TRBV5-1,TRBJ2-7,TGCGCCAGCAGCTTGTGGACAGGTTCCGAGCAGTACTTC,CASSLWTGSEQYF
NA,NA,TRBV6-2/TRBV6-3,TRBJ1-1,TGTGCCAGCAGTTACGAACTTGGTCGCACTGAAGCTTTCTTT,CASSYELGRTEAFF
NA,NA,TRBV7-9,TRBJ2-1,TGTGCCAGCAGCCGACAAAGGGACCGCGGGGTCAATGAGCAGTTCTTC,CASSRQRDRGVNEQFF
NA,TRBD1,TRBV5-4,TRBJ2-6,TGTGCCAGCAGCCCCGGGACAGGGAACGGGAGGTCTGGGGCCAACGTCCTGACTTTC,CASSPGTGNGRSGANVLTF
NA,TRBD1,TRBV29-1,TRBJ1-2,TGCAGCGTTGAAAATCGCTACAGGGGTTATGGCTACACCTTC,CSVENRYRGYGYTF
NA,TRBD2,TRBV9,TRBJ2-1,TGTGCCAGCAGCGTAGAACTAGCGGGATCCTACAATGAGCAGTTCTTC,CASSVELAGSYNEQFF
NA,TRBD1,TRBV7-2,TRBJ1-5,TGTGCCAGCAGCCCGGGACAGGGGGGTTATAGCAATCAGCCCCAGCATTTT,CASSPGQGGYSNQPQHF
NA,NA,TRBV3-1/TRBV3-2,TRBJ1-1,TGTGCCAGCAAGGCGGGAGGAACTGAAGCTTTCTTT,CASKAGGTEAFF
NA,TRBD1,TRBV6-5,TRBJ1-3,TGTGCCAGCAGGGCGACAGGGGGTCCTGGAAACACCATATATTTT,CASRATGGPGNTIYF
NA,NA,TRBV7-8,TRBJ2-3,TGTGCCAGCAGCTACGGGGTCGGGGGAGGCCGCACAGATACGCAGTATTTT,CASSYGVGGGRTDTQYF
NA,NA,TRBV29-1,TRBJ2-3,TGCAGCGCCGCGACAGATCCTACCAGGGTTCATACAGATACGCAGTATTTT,CSAATDPTRVHTDTQYF
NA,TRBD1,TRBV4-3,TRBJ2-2,TGCGCCAGCAGCCAAGATCTTTCGGCAGGGGGAGAGACCGGGGAGCTGTTTTTT,CASSQDLSAGGETGELFF
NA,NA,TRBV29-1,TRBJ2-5,TGCAGCGTTGTTGCGGAGACCCAGTACTTC,CSVVAETQYF
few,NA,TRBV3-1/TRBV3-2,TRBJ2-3,TGTGCCAGCAGCCAAGATCTTACTAGCTTGGCAGATACGCAGTATTTT,CASSQDLTSLADTQYF
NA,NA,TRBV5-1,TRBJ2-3,TGCGCCAGCAGCTTGGGGGCGGATACGCAGTATTTT,CASSLGADTQYF
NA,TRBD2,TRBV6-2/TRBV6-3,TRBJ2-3,TGTGCCAGCAGTTACGCGGGGGGGCTGGATACGCAGTATTTT,CASSYAGGLDTQYF
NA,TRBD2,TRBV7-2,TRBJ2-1,TGTGCCAGCAGCTCAACGACTAGCGGGGGATACAATGAGCAGTTCTTC,CASSSTTSGGYNEQFF
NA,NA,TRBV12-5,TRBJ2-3,TGTGCTAGTGGTTTGCCCCCTAGCACAGATACGCAGTATTTT,CASGLPPSTDTQYF
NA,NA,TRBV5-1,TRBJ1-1,TGCGCCAGCAGCTTGGGGGAGGACATAAACGAAGCTTTCTTT,CASSLGEDINEAFF
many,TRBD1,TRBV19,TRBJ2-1,TGTGCCAGTAGTTGGGACAGTGAGCAGTTCTTC,CASSWDSEQFF
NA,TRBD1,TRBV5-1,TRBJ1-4,TGCGCCAGCAGCCTAACAGGGGGGAGTGAAAAACTGTTTTTT,CASSLTGGSEKLFF
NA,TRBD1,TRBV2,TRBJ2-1,TGTGCCAGCCGGGACAGAACTACATACAATGAGCAGTTCTTC,CASRDRTTYNEQFF
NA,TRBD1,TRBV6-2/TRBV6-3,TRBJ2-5,TGTGCCAGCAGCCTCGGGACAGAACAAGAGACCCAGTACTTC,CASSLGTEQETQYF
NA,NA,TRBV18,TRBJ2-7,TGTGCCAGCTCACCCTATTCCGGCGAGCAGTACTTC,CASSPYSGEQYF
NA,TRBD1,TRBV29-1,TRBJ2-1,TGCAGCGTAGACCACGACAGGGGGCTTTCCCTAGGCAATGAGCAGTTCTTC,CSVDHDRGLSLGNEQFF
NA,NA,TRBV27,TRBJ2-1,TGTGCCAGCAGTACACCGACAGAATACAATGAGCAGTTCTTC,CASSTPTEYNEQFF
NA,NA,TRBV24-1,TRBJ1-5,TGTGCCACCAGTGACCTGCGGGGTGCTTATAGCAATCAGCCCCAGCATTTT,CATSDLRGAYSNQPQHF
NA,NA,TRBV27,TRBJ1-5,TGTGCCAACCTCCACATACTACGGAATCAGCCCCAGCATTTT,CANLHILRNQPQHF
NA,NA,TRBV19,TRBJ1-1,TGTGCCAGTAGTCCCTGGGACACTAAGAACACTGAAGCTTTCTTT,CASSPWDTKNTEAFF
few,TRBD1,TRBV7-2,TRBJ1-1,TGTGCCAGCAGCGTACAGGGGGTATCGACTGAAGCTTTCTTT,CASSVQGVSTEAFF
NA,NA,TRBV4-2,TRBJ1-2,TGTGCCAGCAGCCAAGATAACAGGGTAGATTATGGCTACACCTTC,CASSQDNRVDYGYTF
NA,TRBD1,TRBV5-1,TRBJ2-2,TGCGCCAGCAGCTTAAGACAGGGTATCGGGGAGCTGTTTTTT,CASSLRQGIGELFF
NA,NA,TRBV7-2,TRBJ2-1,TGTGCCAGCAGCTTTCAGGGGACGGGTGAGCAGTTCTTC,CASSFQGTGEQFF
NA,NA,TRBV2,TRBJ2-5,TGTGCCAGCAGTTTACAGGGTTTTGAGACCCAGTACTTC,CASSLQGFETQYF